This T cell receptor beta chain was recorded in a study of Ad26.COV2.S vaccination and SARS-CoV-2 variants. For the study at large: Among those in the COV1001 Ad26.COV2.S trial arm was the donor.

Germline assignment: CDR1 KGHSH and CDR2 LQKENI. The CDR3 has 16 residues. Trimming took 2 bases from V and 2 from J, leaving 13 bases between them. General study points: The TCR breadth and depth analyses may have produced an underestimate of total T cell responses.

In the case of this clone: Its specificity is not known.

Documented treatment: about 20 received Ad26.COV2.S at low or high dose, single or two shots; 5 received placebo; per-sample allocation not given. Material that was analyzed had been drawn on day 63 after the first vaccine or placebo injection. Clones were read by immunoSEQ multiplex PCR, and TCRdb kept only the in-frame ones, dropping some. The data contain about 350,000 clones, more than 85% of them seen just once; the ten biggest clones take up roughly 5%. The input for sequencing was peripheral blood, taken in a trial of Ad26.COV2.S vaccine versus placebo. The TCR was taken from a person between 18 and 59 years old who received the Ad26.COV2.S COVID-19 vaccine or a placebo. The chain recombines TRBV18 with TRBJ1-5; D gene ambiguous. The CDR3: CASSPGLRDGNQPQHF. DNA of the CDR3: TGTGCCAGCTCACCAGGGCTCCGGGATGGCAATCAGCCCCAGCATTTT.